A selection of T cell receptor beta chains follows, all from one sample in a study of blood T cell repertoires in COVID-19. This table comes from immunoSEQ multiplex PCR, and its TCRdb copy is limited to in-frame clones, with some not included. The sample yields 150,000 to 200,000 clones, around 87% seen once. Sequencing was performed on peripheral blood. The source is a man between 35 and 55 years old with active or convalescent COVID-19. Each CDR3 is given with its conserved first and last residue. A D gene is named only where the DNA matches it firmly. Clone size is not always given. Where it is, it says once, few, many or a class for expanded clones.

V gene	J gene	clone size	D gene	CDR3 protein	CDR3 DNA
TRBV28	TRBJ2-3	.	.	CASSFLAQGGTDTQYF	TGTGCCAGCAGTTTTCTGGCACAGGGCGGCACAGATACGCAGTATTTT
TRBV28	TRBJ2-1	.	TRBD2	CASSFDLAGTEAYNEQFF	TGTGCCAGCAGTTTTGACCTAGCGGGGACCGAAGCCTACAATGAGCAGTTCTTC
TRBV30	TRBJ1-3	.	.	CAWSIATGGGVLAWAGNTIYF	TGTGCCTGGAGTATAGCTACGGGCGGGGGGGTCCTCGCGTGGGCTGGAAACACCATATATTTT
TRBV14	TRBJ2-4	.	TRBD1	CASSLAGGFSKNIQYF	TGTGCCAGCAGCCTTGCAGGGGGCTTTAGCAAAAACATTCAGTACTTC
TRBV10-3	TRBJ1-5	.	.	CAISEQAGVSQPQHF	TGTGCCATCAGTGAGCAAGCAGGGGTGAGTCAGCCCCAGCATTTT
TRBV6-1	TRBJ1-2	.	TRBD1	CASSDATAANRGPSYGYTF	TGTGCCAGCAGTGACGCAACCGCCGCCAACAGGGGGCCCAGCTATGGCTACACCTTC
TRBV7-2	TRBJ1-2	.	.	CASSLVSYGYTF	TGTGCCAGCAGCTTAGTCTCCTATGGCTACACCTTC
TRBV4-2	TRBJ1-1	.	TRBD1	CASSQVGPGQEAFF	TGTGCCAGCAGCCAAGTCGGGCCGGGACAGGAAGCTTTCTTT
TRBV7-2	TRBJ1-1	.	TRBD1	CASSVGTAYRGEAFF	TGTGCCAGCAGCGTCGGGACAGCCTATAGAGGCGAAGCTTTCTTT
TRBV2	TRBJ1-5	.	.	CASSEGRLHNQPQHF	TGTGCCAGCAGCGAGGGCAGACTGCACAATCAGCCCCAGCATTTT
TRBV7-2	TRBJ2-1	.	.	CASSLGTSSVDEQFF	TGTGCCAGCAGCTTGGGGACTTCCTCCGTGGATGAGCAGTTCTTC
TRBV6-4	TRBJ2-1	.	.	CASSVSDSAHEQFF	TGTGCCAGCAGTGTCTCTGACTCAGCCCATGAGCAGTTCTTC
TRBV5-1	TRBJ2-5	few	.	CASKHPSRAETQYF	TGCGCCAGCAAACACCCCTCGCGGGCGGAGACCCAGTACTTC
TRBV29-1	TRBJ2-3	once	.	CSSTGGSSQGDTQYF	TGCAGCTCAACTGGCGGATCTTCCCAGGGAGATACGCAGTATTTT
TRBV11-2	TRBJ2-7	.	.	CASSRREVYEQYF	TGTGCCAGCAGCCGGAGGGAAGTCTACGAGCAGTACTTC
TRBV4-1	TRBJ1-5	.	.	CASSQVRGIQPQHF	TGCGCCAGCAGCCAAGTCAGGGGAATACAGCCCCAGCATTTT
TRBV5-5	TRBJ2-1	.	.	CASSRTGLYNEQFF	TGTGCCAGCAGCAGAACGGGACTCTACAATGAGCAGTTCTTC
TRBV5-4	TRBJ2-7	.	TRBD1	CASSSGQTYEQYF	TGTGCCAGCAGCTCGGGACAGACATACGAGCAGTACTTC
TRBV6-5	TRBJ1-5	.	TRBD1	CASTPTGATRQPQHF	TGTGCCAGCACCCCGACAGGGGCCACGAGGCAGCCCCAGCATTTT
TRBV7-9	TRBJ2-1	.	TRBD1	CASSWTGQAGEQFF	TGTGCCAGCAGCTGGACAGGGCAGGCCGGTGAGCAGTTCTTC
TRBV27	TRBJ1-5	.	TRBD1	CASSMTGGRSNQPQHF	TGTGCCAGCAGCATGACAGGGGGAAGGAGCAATCAGCCCCAGCATTTT
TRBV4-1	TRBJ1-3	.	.	CASSQHPIAGNTIYF	TGCGCCAGCAGCCAACACCCTATCGCTGGAAACACCATATATTTT
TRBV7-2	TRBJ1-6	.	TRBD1	CASSFQGASGSPLHF	TGTGCCAGCAGCTTTCAGGGGGCAAGTGGCTCACCCCTCCACTTT
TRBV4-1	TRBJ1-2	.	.	CASSRGGQSHLGTNYGYTF	TGCGCCAGCAGCCGGGGAGGTCAGTCCCACTTGGGGACTAACTATGGCTACACCTTC
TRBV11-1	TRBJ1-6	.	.	CASSFQQQGNSPLHF	TGTGCCAGCAGCTTTCAGCAGCAGGGGAATTCACCCCTCCACTTT
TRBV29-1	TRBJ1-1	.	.	CSVAAMNTEAFF	TGCAGCGTAGCTGCGATGAACACTGAAGCTTTCTTT
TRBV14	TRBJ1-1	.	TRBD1	CASSRWTGGAFF	TGTGCCAGCAGCCGATGGACAGGGGGAGCTTTCTTT
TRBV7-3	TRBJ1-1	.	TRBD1	CASSLLPIQPGTGNTEAFF	TGTGCCAGCAGCTTACTACCCATTCAACCCGGGACAGGGAACACTGAAGCTTTCTTT
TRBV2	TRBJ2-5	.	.	CATIRGRGSQETQYF	TGTGCCACCATCAGGGGAAGGGGCTCCCAAGAGACCCAGTACTTC
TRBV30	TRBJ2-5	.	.	CAWRQYQETQYF	TGTGCCTGGAGGCAGTACCAAGAGACCCAGTACTTC
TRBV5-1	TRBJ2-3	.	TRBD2	CASSPEGRGGADTQYF	TGCGCCAGCAGCCCCGAGGGACGGGGGGGGGCGGATACGCAGTATTTT
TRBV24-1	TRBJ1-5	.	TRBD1	CATSTSGGGQPQHF	TGTGCCACCAGTACCTCAGGGGGCGGCCAGCCCCAGCATTTT
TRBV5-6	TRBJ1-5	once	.	CASSLISSNQPQHF	TGTGCCAGCAGCCTGATCAGTAGCAATCAGCCCCAGCATTTT
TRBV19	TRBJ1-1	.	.	CASSRRLGMNTEAFF	TGTGCCAGTAGTCGCAGGCTGGGTATGAACACTGAAGCTTTCTTT
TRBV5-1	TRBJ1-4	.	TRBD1	CASSGGQGGANEKLFF	TGCGCCAGCAGCGGGGGACAGGGAGGTGCTAATGAAAAACTGTTTTTT
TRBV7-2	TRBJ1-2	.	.	CASSLGRGDGYTF	TGTGCCAGCAGCTTAGGCAGGGGCGATGGCTACACCTTC
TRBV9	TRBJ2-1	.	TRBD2	CASSSRGLAGAPEQFF	TGTGCCAGCAGCTCTCGAGGACTAGCGGGGGCCCCTGAGCAGTTCTTC
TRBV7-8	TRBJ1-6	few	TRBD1	CASRTGDYSPLHF	TGTGCCAGCAGGACAGGGGACTATTCACCCCTCCACTTT
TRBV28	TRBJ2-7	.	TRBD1	CASSKTDRGEQYF	TGTGCCAGCAGTAAGACCGACAGGGGCGAGCAGTACTTC
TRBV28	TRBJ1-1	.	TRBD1	CASSPPDRGWTEAFF	TGTGCCAGCAGTCCTCCGGACAGGGGTTGGACTGAAGCTTTCTTT
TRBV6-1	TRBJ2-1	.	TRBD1	CASSERTGGWNEQFF	TGTGCCAGCAGTGAACGAACAGGGGGTTGGAATGAGCAGTTCTTC
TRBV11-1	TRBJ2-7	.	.	CASSSRAFGGSYEQYF	TGTGCCAGCAGCTCCAGGGCCTTCGGAGGGTCCTACGAGCAGTACTTC
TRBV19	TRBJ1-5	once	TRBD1	CASGDSSQHF	TGTGCCAGTGGGGACAGTTCGCAGCATTTT
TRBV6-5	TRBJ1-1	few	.	CASSYGRVGGTEAFF	TGTGCCAGCAGTTACGGAAGGGTAGGGGGCACTGAAGCTTTCTTT
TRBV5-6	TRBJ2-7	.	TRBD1	CASSPPRTGYEQYF	TGTGCCAGCAGCCCCCCTCGGACAGGCTACGAGCAGTACTTC
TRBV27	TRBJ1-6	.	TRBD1	CASSLKASGGYNSPLHF	TGTGCCAGCAGTTTAAAGGCGTCAGGGGGCTATAATTCACCCCTCCACTTT
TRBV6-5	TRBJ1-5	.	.	CASSLGTLSNQPQHF	TGTGCCAGCAGTTTAGGGACACTTAGCAATCAGCCCCAGCATTTT
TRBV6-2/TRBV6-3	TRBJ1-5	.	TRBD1	CASSYPGQGADQPQHF	TGTGCCAGCAGTTACCCGGGACAGGGGGCTGATCAGCCCCAGCATTTT
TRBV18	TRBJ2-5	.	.	CASTPGRSQETQYF	TGTGCCAGCACCCCTGGGAGGTCCCAAGAGACCCAGTACTTC
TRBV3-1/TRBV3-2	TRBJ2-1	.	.	CASSQLDSTYNEQFF	TGTGCCAGCAGCCAATTAGACAGTACCTACAATGAGCAGTTCTTC
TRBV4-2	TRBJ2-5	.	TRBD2	CASSQEPSGGQETQYF	TGTGCCAGCAGCCAAGAGCCTAGCGGGGGACAAGAGACCCAGTACTTC
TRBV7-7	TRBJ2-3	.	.	CASSPQGTSTDTQYF	TGTGCTAGCAGCCCCCAGGGTACTAGCACAGATACGCAGTATTTT